The 25 T cell receptor beta chains listed next were all sequenced from one sample in a study of T-cell memory formation after mild COVID-19. MiXCR, applied by TCRdb to the 5' RACE reads, yields one record per CDR3 protein. The sample includes under 700,000 distinct CDR3 sequences, 20% seen only once; the top ten take approximately 12%. Input material: PBMCs or a T cell subset sorted from them (not recorded which). The receptors stem from an adult woman who had mild COVID-19 (a few samples of this study predate the infection). Cell type and time point are not known.

This clonotype was counted many times. The rearrangement joins TRBV2 to TRBJ2-1; TRBD2 matches at 9 bases. The CDR3 sequence is 16 residues long. The V gene end was trimmed by 2 bases and the J gene end by 2 bases; junction bases not matched to a gene: 4. The V gene's germline CDR1 is SNHLY and CDR2 FYNNEI. The CDR3 bases are TGTGCCAGCAGTGAATCGGGCGGGAGGGCCTACAATGAGCAGTTCTTC. Its translation: CASSESGGRAYNEQFF.

A word on this clonotype: An end of the junction differs from the germline gene, which may be a read error. The rearrangement uses TRBV28 and TRBJ2-7; the D gene is possibly TRBD1 (6 bases). CDR1 is MDHEN, CDR2 SYDVKM, per germline. This CDR3 is 14 amino acids long. CDR3 nucleotide sequence: TGTGCCAGCAGTCCCCTCGGTGCGGACAGACCACCTCAATTC. It is translated as CASSPLGADRPPQF. The entire variable domain, with the rest obtained from reference TRBV28 and TRBJ2-7, is as follows: DVKVTQSSRYLVKRTGEKVFLECVQDMDHENMFWYRQDPGLGLRLIYFSYDVKMKEKGDIPEGYSVSREKKERFSLILESASTNQTSMYLCASSPLGADRPPQFGPGTRLTVT.

The chain carries TRBV6-1 and TRBJ2-7; 7 bases line up with TRBD2. The germline CDR1 and CDR2 sequences are MNHNS and SASEGT. This CDR3 is built from 13 residues. The J segment lost 0 bases and the V segment lost 8 bases, leaving 4 bases of the junction unmatched. The CDR3 nucleotides are TGTGCCAGCTCTATAGCGGGCTCCTACGAGCAGTACTTC. The encoded protein is CASSIAGSYEQYF.

This clonotype showed up just a few times. The chain employs TRBV12-3 or TRBV12-4 and TRBJ1-1; TRBD1 might be the D (5 bases). Trimming stripped 3 bases from V and 0 bases from J, with 11 bases between. The CDR3 covers 15 residues. CDR3 DNA: TGTGCCAGCAGTTTGTCTGGGGGTTTGAACACTGAAGCTTTCTTT. The encoded protein is CASSLSGGLNTEAFF.

This chain joins TRBV10-3 and TRBJ2-2, with D perhaps assigned TRBD1 or TRBD2 (5 bases each). V lost 8 bases, J lost 2 bases, and 12 bases lay in between. The CDR3 length is 14 residues. Per the germline V gene, CDR1 is ENHRY and CDR2 is SYGVKD. CDR3 in amino acids: CAIQGRGNTGELFF. The CDR3 DNA is TGTGCCATCCAGGGCCGGGGAAACACCGGGGAGCTGTTTTTT.

This clonotype was detected a few times. The chain uses TRBV4-2 and TRBJ1-2; no clear D gene. CDR1 LGHNA and CDR2 YNFKEQ come from the germline V gene. The V gene lost 1 base and the J gene lost 4 bases, with 16 bases spanning the gap. This CDR3 has 16 residues. CDR3 nucleotides: TGTGCCAGCAGCCAAGTCCCACAGATGGGGATCTATGGCTACACCTTC. Encoded protein: CASSQVPQMGIYGYTF.

This clonotype has more than one count but fewer than ten. This chain links TRBV19 with TRBJ1-5; D not resolved. Germline lookup yields CDR1 LNHDA and CDR2 SQIVND (reference sequence). The CDR3 is 13 residues long. Trimming shortened V by 3 bases and J by 9 bases, and 12 bases separated the two germline ends. CDR3: CASSITPIGPQHF. The CDR3 DNA is TGTGCCAGTAGTATCACCCCTATCGGGCCCCAGCATTTT.

The J gene is TRBJ2-7, the V gene TRBV5-1; the match to TRBD2 covers 9 bases. V shed 2 bases and J 5 bases; nucleotides not matched to a gene: 8. CDR3 length: 15 residues. Per germline, CDR1 SGHRS and CDR2 YFSETQ. The CDR3 reads CASSLRASGTHEQYF. The CDR3 DNA sequence: TGCGCCAGCAGCTTAAGGGCTAGCGGGACGCACGAGCAGTACTTC.

This chain uses TRBV9 with TRBJ1-1; possibly TRBD1 for D (5 bases). The CDR3 extends over 15 amino acids. Germline V gives CDR1 SGDLS, CDR2 YYNGEE. V dropped 0 bases and J dropped 5 bases, with 14 bases sitting between them. CDR3 residues: CASSVEVDGGTEAFF. The DNA for the CDR3 is TGTGCCAGCAGCGTAGAGGTGGATGGGGGGACTGAAGCTTTCTTT.

The CDR3 nucleotides read TGTGCCAGCAGCTTAGCTCTGACAGCGTATGGCTACACCTTC. It codes for CASSLALTAYGYTF. The gene calls are TRBV7-9 and TRBJ1-2; weak D call: TRBD1 (5 bases). Germline V lookup: CDR1 SEHNR, CDR2 FQNEAQ (reference sequence). The germline V and J ends were trimmed by 0 bases and 5 bases, with 10 bases remaining between them. This CDR3 comprises 14 residues. Supplemented by reference TRBV7-9 and TRBJ1-2, the full variable domain reads DTGVSQNPRHKITKRGQNVTFRCDPISEHNRLYWYRQTLGQGPEFLTYFQNEAQLEKSRLLSDRFSAERPKGSFSTLEIQRTEQGDSAMYLCASSLALTAYGYTFGSGTRLTVV.

The chain combines TRBV6-5 with TRBJ2-1, with TRBD2 matching over 7 bases. With 0 bases clipped from V and 2 bases from J, the junction kept 10 bases outside the gene matches. The CDR3 is made up of 18 amino acids. From germline, CDR1 is MNHEY and CDR2 SVGAGI. The CDR3 DNA reads TGTGCCAGCAGTTACTCGGCGGTAGCGGGCCTTCCCTACAATGAGCAGTTCTTC. Its protein is CASSYSAVAGLPYNEQFF.

This clonotype showed up just a few times. CDR3 sequence (DNA): TGTGCCAGCAGCGTCTTAGGTGGCAGGGGCTGGACTGAAGCTTTCTTT. Protein: CASSVLGGRGWTEAFF. V gene TRBV5-5 combines with J gene TRBJ1-1; D possibly corresponds to TRBD1 (6 bases). The V and J ends lost 4 bases and 5 bases respectively, with 21 bases between them. The CDR3 has 16 amino acids. CDR1 and CDR2 (germline): SGHKS, YYEKEE (reference sequence).

The CDR3 DNA follows: TGTGCCACCAGTGACGTACAGGGAGGCTCCTACAATGAGCAGTTCTTC. It specifies CATSDVQGGSYNEQFF. This sequence joins TRBV24-1 and TRBJ2-1, with D perhaps TRBD1 or TRBD2 (6 bases each). Trimming stripped 4 bases from V and 0 bases from J, with 12 bases between. This CDR3 comprises 16 residues. CDR1 and CDR2 from the germline V gene are KGHDR and SFDVKD.

The J gene is TRBJ1-5, the V gene TRBV24-1; tentatively, D is TRBD1 (6 bases). Trimming cost V 2 bases and J 0 bases, with 16 bases left between them. Looked up from germline, CDR1 is KGHDR and CDR2 is SFDVKD. The CDR3 totals 18 residues. CDR3 in amino acids: CATSDSGGGQYSNQPQHF. The CDR3 DNA sequence: TGTGCCACCAGTGATTCAGGAGGAGGACAGTATAGCAATCAGCCCCAGCATTTT.

V gene TRBV6-5 combines with J gene TRBJ2-7; TRBD1 agrees at 9 bases. The germline CDR1 and CDR2 sequences are MNHEY and SVGAGI. This CDR3 contains 14 residues. Trimming cost V 4 bases and J 5 bases; bases outside gene matches: 6. For the CDR3, the DNA is TGTGCCAGCAGTTTCGGACAGGGGCGGGACGAGCAGTACTTC. Protein product: CASSFGQGRDEQYF.

This clonotype was counted only a few times. The chain carries TRBV5-1 and TRBJ1-1; no clear D gene. Germline lookup yields CDR1 SGHRS and CDR2 YFSETQ. This CDR3 comprises 16 residues. V dropped 2 bases and J dropped 2 bases, with 16 bases sitting between them. As DNA, the CDR3 is TGCGCCAGCAGCTTAAGGCAGGTTCAGCTAAACACTGAAGCTTTCTTT. The encoded protein is CASSLRQVQLNTEAFF.

V and J are TRBV24-1 and TRBJ2-2; 8 positions agree with TRBD2. V was pared by 1 base and J by 4 bases, with 4 bases of the junction left unmatched. CDR3 length: 16 amino acids. Germline loops: CDR1 KGHDR, CDR2 SFDVKD. The CDR3 DNA sequence: TGTGCCACCAGTGATTTAAGCGGGAGTGGCACCGGGGAGCTGTTTTTT. This codes for CATSDLSGSGTGELFF.

The chain employs TRBV12-3 or TRBV12-4 and TRBJ2-1; D is ambiguous. This CDR3 comprises 12 residues. V was trimmed by 3 bases and J by 9 bases, leaving 9 bases between them. The CDR3 spells CASSFSRGEQFF. The CDR3 nucleotides are TGTGCCAGCAGTTTCTCCCGTGGTGAGCAGTTCTTC.

The chain links TRBV10-3 to TRBJ2-7; a possible D gene is TRBD2 (6 bases). CDR3 size: 15 residues. V was shortened by 0 bases and J by 2 bases, with 11 bases between the two germline ends. In germline, CDR1 is ENHRY, CDR2 SYGVKD. The CDR3 loop reads CAISESEGTPYEQYF. CDR3 DNA: TGTGCCATCAGTGAGTCGGAGGGGACCCCCTACGAGCAGTACTTC.

This clonotype was observed a handful of times. The rearrangement links TRBV20-1 to TRBJ2-7, with D possibly matching TRBD2 (6 bases). Trimming pared 6 bases from V and 0 bases from J, leaving 9 bases between. The CDR3 consists of 12 residues. The germline CDR1 and CDR2 sequences are DFQATT and SNEGSKA (reference sequence). The CDR3 DNA reads TGCAGTGCCGGACTACTCTCCTACGAGCAGTACTTC. This translates into CSAGLLSYEQYF.

This clonotype was observed many times. The chain carries TRBV7-9 and TRBJ2-5; D perhaps matches TRBD1 (5 bases). Germline lookup yields CDR1 SEHNR and CDR2 FQNEAQ (reference sequence). V was clipped by 3 bases and J by 0 bases, with 8 bases between them. The length of the CDR3 is 14 residues. CDR3 in DNA: TGTGCCAGCAGCTTGTCAGGGCACCAAGAGACCCAGTACTTC. The encoded protein is CASSLSGHQETQYF.

This clonotype turned up a few times. This chain links TRBV5-6 with TRBJ2-3; maybe TRBD2 (6 bases). Germline values: CDR1 SGHDT, CDR2 YYEEEE. Trimming stripped 0 bases from V and 2 bases from J, with 10 bases between. The CDR3 has 15 residues. CDR3 sequence (DNA): TGTGCCAGCAGCTTGGCCGGGACTCACACAGATACGCAGTATTTT. Encoded protein: CASSLAGTHTDTQYF.

This clonotype was detected ten times or more. The chain combines TRBV29-1 with TRBJ2-1; D remains unclear. The CDR3 has 11 residues. Per the germline V gene, CDR1 is SQVTM and CDR2 is ANQGSEA. The V end lost 4 bases, the J end lost 5 bases, and 6 bases lay between the germline ends. The CDR3 DNA follows: TGCAGCGTTGGACGGGACAATGAGCAGTTCTTC. Translation: CSVGRDNEQFF.

This clonotype appeared many times. The rearrangement joins TRBV14 to TRBJ2-1; TRBD2 aligns across 10 bases. Germline lookup yields CDR1 SGHDN and CDR2 FVKESK. There are 15 residues in the CDR3. Trimming at V came to 2 bases and at J to 2 bases, leaving 0 bases not matched to a gene. The CDR3 bases are TGTGCCAGCAGCCAACTAGCGGGAGCCTACAATGAGCAGTTCTTC. This codes for CASSQLAGAYNEQFF.

The table lists this clonotype with a few counts. The chain is built from TRBV10-3 and TRBJ1-1; D is ambiguous. In germline, CDR1 is ENHRY, CDR2 SYGVKD. With 11 bases removed from V and 3 bases from J, the gap between germline ends came to 13 bases. There are 12 residues in the CDR3. The CDR3 bases are TGTGCCGCCGGACGCAGCGACACTGAAGCTTTCTTT. Protein: CAAGRSDTEAFF.